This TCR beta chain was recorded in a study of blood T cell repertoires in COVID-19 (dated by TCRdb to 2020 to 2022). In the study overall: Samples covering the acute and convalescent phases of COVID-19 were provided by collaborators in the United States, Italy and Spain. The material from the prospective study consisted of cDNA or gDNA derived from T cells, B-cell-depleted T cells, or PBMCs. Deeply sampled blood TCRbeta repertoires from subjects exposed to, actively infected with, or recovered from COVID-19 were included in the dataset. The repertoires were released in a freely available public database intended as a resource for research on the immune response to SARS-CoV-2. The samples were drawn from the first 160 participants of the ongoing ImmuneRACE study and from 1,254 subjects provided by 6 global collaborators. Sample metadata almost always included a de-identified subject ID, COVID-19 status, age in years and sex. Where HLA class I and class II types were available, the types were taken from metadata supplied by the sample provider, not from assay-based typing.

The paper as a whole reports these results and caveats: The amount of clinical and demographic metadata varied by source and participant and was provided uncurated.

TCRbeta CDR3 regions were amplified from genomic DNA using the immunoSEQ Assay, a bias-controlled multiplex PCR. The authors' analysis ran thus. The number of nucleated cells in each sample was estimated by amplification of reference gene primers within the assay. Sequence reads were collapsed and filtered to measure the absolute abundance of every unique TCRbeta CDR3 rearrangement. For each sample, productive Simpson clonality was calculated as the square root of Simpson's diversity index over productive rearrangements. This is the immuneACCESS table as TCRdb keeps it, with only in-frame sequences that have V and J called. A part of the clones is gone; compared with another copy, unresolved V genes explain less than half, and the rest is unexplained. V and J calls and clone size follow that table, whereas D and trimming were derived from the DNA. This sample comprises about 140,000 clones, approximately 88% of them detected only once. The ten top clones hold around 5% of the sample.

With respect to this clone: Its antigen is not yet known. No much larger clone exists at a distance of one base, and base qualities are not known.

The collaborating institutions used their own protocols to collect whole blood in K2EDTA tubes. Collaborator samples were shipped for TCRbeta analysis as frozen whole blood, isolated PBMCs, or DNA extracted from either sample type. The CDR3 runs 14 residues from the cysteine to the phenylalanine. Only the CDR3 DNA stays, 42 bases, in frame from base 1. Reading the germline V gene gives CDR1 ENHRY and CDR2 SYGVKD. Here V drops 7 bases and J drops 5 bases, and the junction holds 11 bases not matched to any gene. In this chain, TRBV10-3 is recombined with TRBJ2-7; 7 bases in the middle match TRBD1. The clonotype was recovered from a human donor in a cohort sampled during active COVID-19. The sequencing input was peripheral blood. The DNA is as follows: TGTGCCATCAAGGGTTTACAGGGGATAGACGAGCAGTACTTC. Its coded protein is CAIKGLQGIDEQYF.